This is a list of T cell receptor beta chains from one sample in a study of T cells after yellow fever vaccination. TCRdb re-called the 5' RACE reads through MiXCR, storing one row per CDR3 protein. The table lists about 150,000 distinct CDR3 sequences, roughly 6.2% of them singletons, with less than 3.5% in the top ten. The sequencing used CD4+ T cells sorted from PBMCs, collected on the day of the first yellow fever vaccination. Every receptor here comes from a young man who received the YFV17D yellow fever vaccine. Both conserved end residues are part of each CDR3. The D gene is left open where the match is weak. Size tells how often a clone was seen (once, few, many) or the class of an expanded clone, and some rows leave it out.

D	V	length	size	J	CDR3	DNA
.	TRBV10-3	11	few	TRBJ2-1	CATAEYNEQFF	TGTGCCACCGCAGAGTACAATGAGCAGTTCTTC
.	TRBV11-2	14	many	TRBJ2-5	CASSFFGVAETQYF	TGTGCCAGCAGCTTCTTCGGGGTCGCAGAGACCCAGTACTTC
.	TRBV20-1	15	few	TRBJ2-1	CSASRGASSYNEQFF	TGCAGTGCTAGTAGGGGGGCCAGCTCCTACAATGAGCAGTTCTTC
TRBD2	TRBV6-5	17	.	TRBJ2-5	CASSYMLAGGRFKTQYF	TGTGCCAGCAGTTACATGCTAGCGGGGGGCCGATTCAAGACCCAGTACTTC
.	TRBV5-1	15	.	TRBJ1-6	CASSPTGTENSPLHF	TGCGCCAGCAGTCCGACCGGGACGGAAAATTCACCCCTCCACTTT
TRBD2	TRBV5-1	17	many	TRBJ2-2	CASSSWTGRGPPGELFF	TGCGCCAGCAGCTCTTGGACCGGGAGGGGCCCGCCCGGGGAGCTGTTTTTT
.	TRBV3-1	15	many	TRBJ2-2	CASSLMGPNTGELFF	TGTGCCAGCAGCCTCATGGGCCCGAACACCGGGGAGCTGTTTTTT
.	TRBV5-1	13	many	TRBJ1-2	CASSREANYGYTF	TGCGCCAGCAGTCGGGAGGCTAACTATGGCTACACCTTC
TRBD1	TRBV2	15	many	TRBJ1-5	CASRPGTGGNQPQHF	TGTGCCAGCAGACCCGGGACAGGGGGCAATCAGCCCCAGCATTTT
.	TRBV6-5	12	many	TRBJ2-5	CASSLLGDILSF	TGTGCCAGCAGCCTCCTAGGGGACATTCTGAGCTTC
TRBD1	TRBV10-3	13	many	TRBJ2-7	CAISRQGANEQYF	TGTGCCATCAGTCGACAGGGGGCAAACGAGCAGTACTTC
.	TRBV11-1	19	.	TRBJ2-6	CASSLGPGTLRSGANVLTF	TGTGCCAGCAGCTTAGGCCCCGGGACCCTTCGCTCTGGGGCCAACGTCCTGACTTTC
.	TRBV11-2	14	.	TRBJ1-5	CASSSTFSNQPQHF	TGTGCCAGCAGCTCGACGTTTAGCAATCAGCCCCAGCATTTT
.	TRBV20-1	11	many	TRBJ1-1	CSASLGQLAFF	TGCAGTGCTAGTTTAGGACAGCTAGCTTTCTTT
.	TRBV7-3	14	.	TRBJ2-4	CASSKSGAGGIQYF	TGTGCCAGCAGCAAAAGCGGGGCAGGGGGCATTCAGTACTTC
.	TRBV11-2	17	few	TRBJ1-4	CASSGGVGSATNEKLFF	TGTGCCAGCAGCGGTGGCGTAGGGTCTGCAACTAATGAAAAACTGTTTTTT
TRBD1	TRBV12-3/TRBV12-4	16	.	TRBJ1-2	CASSSYLTGYAYGYTF	TGTGCCAGCAGTTCCTACCTGACAGGGTATGCCTATGGCTACACCTTC
.	TRBV20-1	14	many	TRBJ1-5	CSARPEYSNQPQHF	TGCAGTGCTAGACCGGAGTATAGCAATCAGCCCCAGCATTTT
.	TRBV7-8	14	many	TRBJ2-3	CASSLVWGTDTQYF	TGTGCCAGCAGCTTAGTCTGGGGCACAGATACGCAGTATTTT
.	TRBV12-3/TRBV12-4	14	.	TRBJ2-1	CASSAGRPHNEQFF	TGTGCCAGCAGTGCAGGTAGGCCCCACAATGAGCAGTTCTTC
.	TRBV18	14	many	TRBJ2-5	CASSPQAGQETQYF	TGTGCCAGCTCACCACAAGCAGGGCAAGAGACCCAGTACTTC
TRBD1	TRBV20-1	15	few	TRBJ1-1	CSARDPGQGKTEAFF	TGCAGTGCTAGAGACCCGGGACAGGGCAAGACTGAAGCTTTCTTT
TRBD1	TRBV6-5	16	.	TRBJ1-2	CASRPTGTGVLYGYTF	TGTGCCAGCAGACCCACCGGGACAGGGGTGCTCTATGGCTACACCTTC
.	TRBV6-1	17	few	TRBJ1-6	CASTRGVQSSYNSPLHF	TGTGCCAGCACCCGGGGGGTCCAAAGCTCCTATAATTCACCCCTCCACTTT
TRBD2	TRBV7-2	14	many	TRBJ2-7	CASSLLAGGYEQYF	TGTGCCAGCAGCTTACTAGCGGGGGGGTACGAGCAGTACTTC
TRBD1	TRBV5-1	16	few	TRBJ2-3	CASSLGTGVYTDTQYF	TGCGCCAGCAGCTTAGGGACAGGGGTCTACACAGATACGCAGTATTTT
.	TRBV7-9	11	.	TRBJ2-5	CASSLHETQYF	TGTGCCAGCAGCTTGCATGAGACCCAGTACTTC
.	TRBV7-7	14	few	TRBJ2-7	CASSPRSGHAEQYF	TGTGCCAGCAGCCCCCGATCAGGCCACGCCGAGCAGTACTTC
.	TRBV12-3/TRBV12-4	12	many	TRBJ1-5	CASSFSNQPQHF	TGTGCCAGCAGTTTTAGCAATCAGCCCCAGCATTTT
TRBD2	TRBV7-2	15	many	TRBJ2-1	CASSLAAGGPNEQFF	TGTGCCAGCAGCTTAGCGGCGGGGGGGCCTAATGAGCAGTTCTTC
.	TRBV7-9	12	.	TRBJ2-2	CATDRYTGELFF	TGTGCCACGGACCGTTACACCGGGGAGCTGTTTTTT
TRBD1	TRBV30	13	few	TRBJ1-4	CAWSVQGSGKLFF	TGTGCCTGGAGTGTACAGGGGAGCGGAAAACTGTTTTTT
TRBD2	TRBV19	16	few	TRBJ2-1	CASSISLAGGYNEQFF	TGTGCCAGTAGTATAAGCCTAGCGGGGGGGTACAATGAGCAGTTCTTC
.	TRBV4-3	18	.	TRBJ2-2	CASSQDLAWRQNTGELFF	TGCGCCAGCAGCCAAGATCTTGCCTGGCGACAGAACACCGGGGAGCTGTTTTTT
TRBD2	TRBV5-4	16	few	TRBJ2-3	CASSPISGGRTDTQYF	TGTGCCAGCAGCCCGATTAGCGGGGGCCGCACAGATACGCAGTATTTT
.	TRBV7-9	17	.	TRBJ1-6	CASSRPMGTSYNSPLHF	TGTGCCAGCAGCCGTCCGATGGGGACCTCCTATAATTCACCCCTCCACTTT
.	TRBV18	15	many	TRBJ1-4	CASSLFPGPNEKLFF	TGTGCCAGCTCACTTTTTCCAGGACCAAATGAAAAACTGTTTTTT
.	TRBV28	13	few	TRBJ1-2	CASSLEPGSGYTF	TGTGCCAGCAGTTTAGAGCCAGGATCGGGCTACACCTTC
TRBD1	TRBV5-1	15	many	TRBJ2-2	CASSGQGPNTGELFF	TGCGCCAGCAGCGGACAGGGGCCGAACACCGGGGAGCTGTTTTTT
.	TRBV5-1	16	.	TRBJ1-5	CASSPTGPYSNQPQHF	TGCGCCAGCAGCCCCACGGGCCCTTATAGCAATCAGCCCCAGCATTTT